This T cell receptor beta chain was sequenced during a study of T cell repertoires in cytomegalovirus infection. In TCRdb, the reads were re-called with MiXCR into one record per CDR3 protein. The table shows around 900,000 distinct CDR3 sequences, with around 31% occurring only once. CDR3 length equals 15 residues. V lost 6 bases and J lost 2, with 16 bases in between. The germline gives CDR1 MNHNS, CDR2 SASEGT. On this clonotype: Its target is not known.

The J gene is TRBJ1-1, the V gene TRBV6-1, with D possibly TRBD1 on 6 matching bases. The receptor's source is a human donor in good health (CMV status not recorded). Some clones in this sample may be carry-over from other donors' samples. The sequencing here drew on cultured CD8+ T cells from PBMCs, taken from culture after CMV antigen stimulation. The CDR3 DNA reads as TGTGCCAGCAGCGCTTCCCTGGGGGCAAACACTGAAGCTTTCTTT. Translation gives CASSASLGANTEAFF.